The clone carrying this TCR beta chain has at least ten counts. The CDR3 totals 15 residues. Germline assignment: CDR1 SEHNR and CDR2 FQNEAQ (reference sequence). Trimming shortened V by 1 base and J by 6 bases, and 13 bases separated the two germline ends. This record comes from a study of T-cell reconstitution after alpha-beta-depleted transplantation in children. It was with unique molecular identifiers that the TCRbeta library was prepared. TCRdb passed the PCR reads through MiXCR, listing each CDR3 protein once. The sample has more than 550,000 distinct CDR3 sequences; 10% are singletons. The receptor's source is a human donor who donated a stem cell graft to a child with acute myeloid leukemia. The rearrangement joins TRBV7-9 to TRBJ1-5; D possibly corresponds to TRBD1 (5 bases). The starting material was PBMCs from the stem cell graft donor, obtained from the stem cell graft. The CDR3 bases are TGTGCCAGCAGCTTAGGGGGGGAGGGTGGTCAGCCCCAGCATTTT. As protein: CASSLGGEGGQPQHF.